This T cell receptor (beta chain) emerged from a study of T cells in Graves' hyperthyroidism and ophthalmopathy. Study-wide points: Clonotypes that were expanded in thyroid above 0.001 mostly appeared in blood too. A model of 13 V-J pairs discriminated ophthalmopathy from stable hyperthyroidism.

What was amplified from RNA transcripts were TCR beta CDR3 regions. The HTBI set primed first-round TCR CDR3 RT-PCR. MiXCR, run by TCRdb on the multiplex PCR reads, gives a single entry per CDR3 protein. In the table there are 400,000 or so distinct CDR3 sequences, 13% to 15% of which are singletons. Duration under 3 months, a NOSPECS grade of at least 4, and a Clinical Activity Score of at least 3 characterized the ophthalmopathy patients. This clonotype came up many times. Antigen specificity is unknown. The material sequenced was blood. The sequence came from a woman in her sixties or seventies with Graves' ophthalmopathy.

This chain's CDR3 is CASSFFYGGRYNEQFF. Here the CDR3 DNA reads TGTGCCAGCAGTTTTTTTTATGGCGGGCGATACAATGAGCAGTTCTTC. This chain connects TRBV12-3 or TRBV12-4 to TRBJ2-1; D may be TRBD2 (5 bases). This CDR3 region has 16 residues. Trimming left V 3 bases short and J 4 bases short, with 16 bases between.